This T cell receptor beta chain was captured by sequencing in a study of cytomegalovirus exposure and HLA in healthy donors. Turning to the study itself: Most genotyped donors, 65% to 90% of 398, had Caucasian-associated genetic ancestry. Notes on the study in general: Presence/absence analyses assumed roughly uniform sequencing depth across donors, which may not hold. TCR beta V- and J-gene trimming was later associated with a missense DCLRE1C variant. 87-base-pair reads could not separate some V segments, including TRBV6-2 and TRBV6-3.

On this clone itself: The antigen remains undetermined.

The study ran its PCR with 60 Vbeta and 13 Jbeta primers. Repertoires were generated with immunoSEQ multiplex PCR, while TCRdb's copy carries only in-frame clones and drops some. The profile covers roughly 80,000 clones, with roughly 74% appearing a single time and 6% to 8% taken by the ten largest. The CDR3 contains 14 residues. Germline CDR1 and CDR2: SNHLY and FYNNEI. The junction had 1 base not matched to a gene; V was cut back by 6 bases and J by 0 bases. The sequencing input was PBMCs. J is TRBJ2-2 and V is TRBV2; 7 bases align to TRBD2. The clonotype originates from a woman in her forties or fifties in good health and CMV-seropositive. The CDR3 nucleotides read TGTGCCAGCAGAGCGGGGCCGAACACCGGGGAGCTGTTTTTT. This sequence encodes CASRAGPNTGELFF.